This T cell receptor (beta chain) is drawn from a study of PD-1 blockade in classical Hodgkin lymphoma. About the study: Patients got intravenous nivolumab 3 mg/kg every 2 weeks. Study conclusions and caveats: The study reported lower baseline TCR diversity in newly diagnosed patients than in healthy donors. The authors excluded patients who started nivolumab under 1 year after ASCT.

The time point: cycle 4 day 1 (C4D1), after more than 5 weeks of nivolumab. The patients all showed relapse after autologous stem cell transplantation, while their brentuximab vedotin exposure varied. Thawed PBMCs underwent magnetic negative selection to obtain purified CD8+ T cells. Germline assignment: CDR1 MRHNA and CDR2 SNTAGT. V dropped 0 bases and J dropped 7; count of bases not matched to a gene: 3. The CDR3 is 15 amino acids. The table lists this clone with a count of one. Antigen specificity is unknown. The table came from immunoSEQ multiplex PCR; TCRdb's copy has only in-frame clones and leaves some out. The table records around 4,000 clones, approximately 68% of them present only once.

This TCR came from a human donor with classical Hodgkin lymphoma. The sequencing used CD8+ T cells from blood, collected before the fourth cycle of nivolumab. The V call is TRBV6-4, the J call TRBJ2-1; 10 bases fit TRBD2. The DNA of the CDR3 is TGTGCCAGCAGTGACTCGACTAGCGGGCCGAATGAGCAGTTCTTC. It specifies CASSDSTSGPNEQFF.